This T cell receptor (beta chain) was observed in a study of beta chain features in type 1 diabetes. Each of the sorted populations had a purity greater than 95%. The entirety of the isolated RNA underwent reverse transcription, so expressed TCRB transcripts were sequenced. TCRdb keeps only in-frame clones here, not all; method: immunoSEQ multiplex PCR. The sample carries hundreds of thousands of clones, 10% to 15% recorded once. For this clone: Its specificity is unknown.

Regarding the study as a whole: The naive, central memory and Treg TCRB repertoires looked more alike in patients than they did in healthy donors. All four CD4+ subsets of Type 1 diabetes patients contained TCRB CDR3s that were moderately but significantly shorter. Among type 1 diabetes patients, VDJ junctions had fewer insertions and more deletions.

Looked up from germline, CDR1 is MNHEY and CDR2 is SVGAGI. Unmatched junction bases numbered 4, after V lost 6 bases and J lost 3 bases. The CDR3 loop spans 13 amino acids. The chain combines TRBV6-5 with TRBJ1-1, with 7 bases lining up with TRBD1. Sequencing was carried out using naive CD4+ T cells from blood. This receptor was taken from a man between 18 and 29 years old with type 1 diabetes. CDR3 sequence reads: CASRADRDTEAFF. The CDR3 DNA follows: TGTGCCAGCAGGGCCGACAGGGACACTGAAGCTTTCTTT.